A single sample is the source of the 30 T cell receptor beta chains below, sequenced in a study of T cells after yellow fever vaccination. From the 5' RACE reads, TCRdb called clonotypes with MiXCR, one entry per CDR3 protein. The sample holds hundreds of thousands of distinct CDR3 sequences, around an eighth seen once. The sequencing here drew on PBMCs, taken on the day of the yellow fever booster vaccination. The receptor source for this set is a man aged 25 to 40 who received the YFV17D yellow fever vaccine.

The chain carries TRBV20-1 and TRBJ2-6; D remains ambiguous. Germline V gene data show CDR1 as DFQATT and CDR2 as SNEGSKA (reference sequence). The CDR3 length is 13 residues. Between the trimmed V and J ends, which lost 1 base and 1 base, there was a span of 2 bases. As DNA, the CDR3 is TGCAGTGCTAGAGTGTCTGGGGCCAACGTCCTGACTTTC. Amino acid sequence: CSARVSGANVLTF.

The chain is built from TRBV7-8 and TRBJ2-1; D might be TRBD2 (7 bases). The ends were cut back, 4 bases at V and 3 bases at J, with 10 bases in the middle. Germline values: CDR1 SGHVS, CDR2 FQNEAQ. This CDR3 has 14 amino acids. The CDR3 nucleotides are TGTGCCAGCAGCTGGGGGGGCAACTACAATGAGCAGTTCTTC. Protein sequence: CASSWGGNYNEQFF.

This clonotype was counted between two and nine times. This chain connects TRBV7-2 to TRBJ2-7; 8 bases are a match to TRBD2. Germline V gene lookup returns CDR1 SGHTA and CDR2 FQGNSA. This CDR3 spans 13 amino acids. The V gene end was trimmed by 6 bases and the J gene end by 2 bases; junction bases not matched to a gene: 3. The DNA of the CDR3 is TGTGCCAGCAGACTAGCGGATCCCTACGAGCAGTACTTC. Translation: CASRLADPYEQYF.

This clonotype has a handful of counts. V gene TRBV20-1 combines with J gene TRBJ2-1, with D perhaps TRBD2 (5 bases). Trimming removed 7 bases at V and 15 bases at J, with 19 bases between. Germline V gene lookup returns CDR1 DFQATT and CDR2 SNEGSKA (reference sequence). This CDR3 region has 11 residues. The CDR3 region has the DNA TGCAGTGTTGGTAGCGATGAGGAACCGTTCTTC. Translation gives CSVGSDEEPFF.

The chain recombines TRBV12-3 or TRBV12-4 with TRBJ2-3, with 9 positions matching TRBD2. The length of the CDR3 is 14 residues. J gave up 7 bases and V 3 bases, and 5 bases lay outside the gene matches. The CDR3 DNA is TGTGCCAGCAGTTTCGCGGGAGGGATACATACGCAGTATTTT. Amino acid sequence: CASSFAGGIHTQYF.

This sequence joins TRBV20-1 and TRBJ2-5; 8 bases align to TRBD1. This CDR3 contains 13 residues. V was pared by 6 bases and J by 5 bases, with 8 bases of the junction left unmatched. Germline loops: CDR1 DFQATT, CDR2 SNEGSKA (reference sequence). CDR3 in DNA: TGCAGTGCCAAGAGACAGGGGACGGAGACCCAGTACTTC. This gives the protein CSAKRQGTETQYF.

This clonotype has more than one count but fewer than ten. This chain joins TRBV6-4 and TRBJ2-2; 9 bases map to TRBD2. The V gene's germline CDR1 is MRHNA and CDR2 SNTAGT. This CDR3 spans 17 amino acids. Trimming cost V 2 bases and J 1 base; bases outside gene matches: 5. The CDR3 bases are TGTGCCAGCAGTGACGGTTTAGCGGGAGTGAACACCGGGGAGCTGTTTTTT. Residues: CASSDGLAGVNTGELFF.

The chain combines TRBV7-2 with TRBJ2-1; a weak D match, TRBD2 (5 bases). The CDR3 covers 12 residues. Looked up from germline, CDR1 is SGHTA and CDR2 is FQGNSA. V dropped 4 bases and J dropped 5 bases, with 6 bases sitting between them. In DNA form, the CDR3 reads TGTGCCAGCAGCTACGGGGACAATGAGCAGTTCTTC. This gives the protein CASSYGDNEQFF.

The V gene is TRBV5-6, the J gene TRBJ1-2; TRBD1 might be the D (5 bases). The germline V and J ends were trimmed by 0 bases and 6 bases, with 15 bases remaining between them. Germline V gene lookup returns CDR1 SGHDT and CDR2 YYEEEE. This CDR3 has 15 amino acids. CDR3 loop: CASSLVTGDLDGYTF. The CDR3 DNA follows: TGTGCCAGCAGCTTGGTTACGGGGGATTTAGATGGCTACACCTTC. The whole variable domain, filled in from reference TRBV5-6 and TRBJ1-2, reads DAGVTQSPTHLIKTRGQQVTLRCSPKSGHDTVSWYQQALGQGPQFIFQYYEEEERQRGNFPDRFSGHQFPNYSSELNVNALLLGDSALYLCASSLVTGDLDGYTFGSGTRLTVV.

This chain connects TRBV9 to TRBJ2-1; 10 bases align to TRBD2. Germline V lookup: CDR1 SGDLS, CDR2 YYNGEE. The V gene end was trimmed by 3 bases and the J gene end by 7 bases; junction bases not matched to a gene: 10. The CDR3 extends over 16 amino acids. The CDR3 is CASSDEREGFINEQFF. CDR3 DNA sequence: TGTGCCAGCAGCGACGAGCGGGAGGGCTTTATAAATGAGCAGTTCTTC.

V gene TRBV12-3 or TRBV12-4 combines with J gene TRBJ2-2, with TRBD2 matching over 14 bases. With 6 bases clipped from V and 1 base from J, the junction kept 7 bases outside the gene matches. This CDR3 has 18 residues. The CDR3 coding sequence is TGTGCCAGCAGATTCTCGACTAGCGGGAGGGAGAACACCGGGGAGCTGTTTTTT. Protein product: CASRFSTSGRENTGELFF.

This chain connects TRBV18 to TRBJ2-7, with 13 nucleotides matching TRBD2. V lost 6 bases to trimming and J lost 7 bases; unmatched junction nucleotides: 9. This CDR3 spans 15 amino acids. CDR1 KGHSH and CDR2 LQKENI come from the germline V gene. DNA for the CDR3: TGTGCCAGCTCCCAAGGACTAGCGGGAGTAGAAGAGCAGTACTTC. Its protein product is CASSQGLAGVEEQYF. The entire variable domain, with the rest obtained from reference TRBV18 and TRBJ2-7, is as follows: NAGVMQNPRHLVRRRGQEARLRCSPMKGHSHVYWYRQLPEEGLKFMVYLQKENIIDESGMPKERFSAEFPKEGPSILRIQQVVRGDSAAYFCASSQGLAGVEEQYFGPGTRLTVT.

This chain connects TRBV6-5 to TRBJ2-1; the match to TRBD1 covers 8 bases. Looked up from germline, CDR1 is MNHEY and CDR2 is SVGAGI. V lost 0 bases and J lost 3; bases outside the gene matches: 4. This CDR3 is built from 16 residues. The CDR3 DNA reads as TGTGCCAGCAGTTACTCGCAGGGGGCCGACTACAATGAGCAGTTCTTC. It is translated as CASSYSQGADYNEQFF.

The chain uses TRBV23-1 and TRBJ2-7, with unresolved D. TRBV23-1 is annotated as an ORF whose role is uncertain. The CDR3 consists of 15 residues. With 0 bases removed from V and 0 bases from J, the gap between germline ends came to 9 bases. Written as DNA, the CDR3 is TGCGCCAGCAGTCAATCGATATGGGGCTCCTACGAGCAGTACTTC. Amino acid sequence: CASSQSIWGSYEQYF.

The rearrangement links TRBV4-3 to TRBJ2-3; TRBD1 is a possible D gene (6 bases). The CDR3 consists of 16 residues. V shed 0 bases and J shed 2 bases, with 12 bases lying between them. Per the germline V gene, CDR1 is LGHNA and CDR2 is YSLEER. Here the CDR3 DNA reads TGCGCCAGCAGCCAAGAGCCAGGGGCCAACACAGATACGCAGTATTTT. Protein product: CASSQEPGANTDTQYF.

This clonotype occurred a few times. The chain combines TRBV7-9 with TRBJ2-7, with D unclear. The germline gives CDR1 SEHNR, CDR2 FQNEAQ (reference sequence). The CDR3 covers 14 residues. V was clipped by 5 bases and J by 3 bases, with 14 bases between them. The CDR3 sequence is CASSPSGPLYEQYF. CDR3 nucleotide sequence: TGTGCCAGCAGCCCCTCCGGACCCCTCTACGAGCAGTACTTC.

This clonotype was counted a few times. The CDR3 bases are TGCAGTGCAATCGGACCGAAAATGAACACTGAAGCTTTCTTT. As protein: CSAIGPKMNTEAFF. The V and J genes are TRBV20-1 and TRBJ1-1; D is unresolved. Germline values: CDR1 DFQATT, CDR2 SNEGSKA (reference sequence). CDR3 length: 14 amino acids. V lost 6 bases and J lost 0, with 14 bases in between.

The chain links TRBV7-2 to TRBJ2-7, with D possibly TRBD2 on 6 matching bases. V lost 5 bases and J lost 6, with 14 bases in between. This CDR3 is 13 amino acids long. The germline gives CDR1 SGHTA, CDR2 FQGNSA. CDR3 sequence reads: CASSPPTSFEQYF. DNA for the CDR3: TGTGCCAGCAGCCCGCCGACTAGTTTCGAGCAGTACTTC.

A few counts support this clonotype. CDR3 DNA: TGTGCCAGCAGCCCCCTGGCGGGACAGCTTGAAGCTTTCTTT. As protein: CASSPLAGQLEAFF. The J gene is TRBJ1-1, the V gene TRBV5-6, with 7 bases identical to TRBD1. Per germline, CDR1 SGHDT and CDR2 YYEEEE. The CDR3 runs 14 residues. The V and J ends lost 4 bases and 7 bases, in that order; junction bases with no gene match: 10. The entire variable domain, with the rest obtained from reference TRBV5-6 and TRBJ1-1, is as follows: DAGVTQSPTHLIKTRGQQVTLRCSPKSGHDTVSWYQQALGQGPQFIFQYYEEEERQRGNFPDRFSGHQFPNYSSELNVNALLLGDSALYLCASSPLAGQLEAFFGQGTRLTVV.

This clonotype was seen a handful of times. The V and J genes are TRBV5-1 and TRBJ1-6; a possible D gene is TRBD1 (5 bases). CDR3 size: 17 residues. The germline V gene has CDR1 SGHRS and CDR2 YFSETQ. V lost 7 bases to trimming and J lost 0 bases, with 17 bases between them. CDR3 DNA sequence: TGCGCCAGCTCCGACGCCAGGGCTGGCTCCTATAATTCACCCCTCCACTTT. Its protein product is CASSDARAGSYNSPLHF.

This chain joins TRBV20-1 and TRBJ2-5; D gene unclear. V lost 6 bases and J 9 bases, leaving 32 bases between the germline ends. Germline V gene sequence: CDR1 DFQATT, CDR2 SNEGSKA (reference sequence). CDR3 length: 17 amino acids. CDR3 sequence: CSADGATAVEPPRAQYF. DNA of the CDR3: TGCAGTGCAGACGGTGCGACGGCGGTTGAGCCCCCTAGGGCCCAGTACTTC.

This clonotype was observed a few times. The CDR3 nucleotides are TGTGCCAGCAGCACGACGTACAGGGACGGCTACACCTTC. Protein: CASSTTYRDGYTF. The chain is built from TRBV7-8 and TRBJ1-2, with D perhaps matching TRBD1 (6 bases). Between the trimmed V and J ends, which lost 5 bases and 8 bases, there was a span of 15 bases. The CDR3 extends over 13 amino acids. In germline, CDR1 is SGHVS, CDR2 FQNEAQ. Supplemented by reference TRBV7-8 and TRBJ1-2, the full variable domain reads GAGVSQSPRYKVAKRGQDVALRCDPISGHVSLFWYQQALGQGPEFLTYFQNEAQLDKSGLPSDRFFAERPEGSVSTLKIQRTQQEDSAVYLCASSTTYRDGYTFGSGTRLTVV.

The sample holds a few counts of this clonotype. The chain uses TRBV4-1 and TRBJ2-7, with D tentatively TRBD1 or TRBD2 (5 bases each). Germline lookup yields CDR1 MGHRA and CDR2 YSYEKL. This CDR3 spans 17 amino acids. V was trimmed by 4 bases and J by 0 bases, leaving 19 bases between them. CDR3 in amino acids: CASSPNGGIAPSYEQYF. CDR3 DNA: TGCGCCAGCAGCCCCAATGGGGGAATCGCACCCTCCTACGAGCAGTACTTC.

This chain connects TRBV5-4 to TRBJ1-3; D not certain. Germline assignment: CDR1 SGHNT and CDR2 YYREEE (reference sequence). Trimming took 0 bases from V and 7 from J, leaving 8 bases between them. The CDR3 is 13 amino acids. The CDR3 coding sequence is TGTGCCAGCAGCTTGGAACCGGAGAACACCATATATTTT. Translating gives CASSLEPENTIYF.

CDR3 DNA: TGCAGTGCTAGAGTGGGACTAGCGGGGAAACGGGATGGTAATGAGCAGTTCTTC. This gives the protein CSARVGLAGKRDGNEQFF. The chain joins TRBV20-1 to TRBJ2-1, with 13 nucleotides matching TRBD2. The V and J ends lost 1 base and 7 bases, in that order; junction bases with no gene match: 13. The CDR3 spans 18 residues. Per germline, CDR1 DFQATT and CDR2 SNEGSKA (reference sequence).

This chain connects TRBV28 to TRBJ1-4; weak D call: TRBD1 (6 bases). Looked up from germline, CDR1 is MDHEN and CDR2 is SYDVKM. V was clipped by 5 bases and J by 8 bases, with 18 bases between them. This CDR3 has 15 amino acids. CDR3 in DNA: TGTGCCAGCAGTCTGACCCAGGGGAGGTGGGAAAAACTGTTTTTT. It is translated as CASSLTQGRWEKLFF.

This sequence joins TRBV7-2 and TRBJ2-7; tentatively, D is TRBD2 (6 bases). The V gene's germline CDR1 is SGHTA and CDR2 FQGNSA. The CDR3 loop spans 15 amino acids. V was pared by 4 bases and J by 1 base, with 14 bases between. The CDR3 DNA reads as TGTGCCAGCAGCTCCTTCGCGGGGAGGTCCTACGAGCAGTACTTC. Residues: CASSSFAGRSYEQYF.

The chain carries TRBV20-1 and TRBJ2-4; tentatively, D is TRBD2 (6 bases). V shed 5 bases and J shed 0 bases, with 20 bases lying between them. The length of the CDR3 is 17 residues. Germline V CDR1 and CDR2: DFQATT, SNEGSKA (reference sequence). The CDR3 here is CSAWEWGGPLAKNIQYF. As DNA, the CDR3 is TGCAGTGCTTGGGAGTGGGGAGGACCGCTAGCCAAAAACATTCAGTACTTC.

This clonotype occurred many times. The chain joins TRBV20-1 to TRBJ1-4; TRBD1 matches at 9 bases. The CDR3 covers 12 residues. V trimming: 6 bases; J trimming: 13 bases; junction bases outside the gene matches: 9. CDR1 is DFQATT and CDR2 is SNEGSKA in the germline V gene (reference sequence). This CDR3 is CSAPGQGKGLFF. CDR3 nucleotide sequence: TGCAGTGCCCCGGGACAGGGAAAAGGACTGTTTTTT.

This clonotype has a handful of counts. The rearrangement links TRBV7-9 to TRBJ1-2, with D possibly being TRBD1 (5 bases). The CDR3 is made up of 13 amino acids. The V end was cut by 3 bases, the J end by 7 bases, with 12 bases between. Germline values: CDR1 SEHNR, CDR2 FQNEAQ (reference sequence). CDR3 nucleotide sequence: TGTGCCAGCAGCTTTTGGGCCGGGGCTGGCTACACCTTC. It is translated as CASSFWAGAGYTF.